This passage covers 18 T cell receptor beta chains from one sample sequenced in a study of cytomegalovirus exposure and HLA in healthy donors. Amplification used 60 Vbeta primers and 13 Jbeta primers. Some clones are missing from TCRdb's copy, which holds only in-frame ones; the method was immunoSEQ multiplex PCR. The sample holds approximately 190,000 clones, roughly 80% seen once. Sequenced sample: PBMCs. The receptor set was obtained from a woman aged 25-40 years in good health and CMV-seropositive.

The chain combines TRBV6-5 with TRBJ2-2, with TRBD2 as a possible D gene (6 bases). Germline V gives CDR1 MNHEY, CDR2 SVGAGI. Trimming stripped 7 bases from V and 7 bases from J, with 16 bases between. The CDR3 consists of 14 residues. Here the CDR3 reads CASNGGIGSGELFF. Here the CDR3 DNA reads TGTGCCAGCAACGGCGGGATTGGGAGCGGGGAGCTGTTTTTT.

The rearrangement uses TRBV5-4 and TRBJ2-7; 7 bases fit TRBD1. Germline CDR1 and CDR2: SGHNT and YYREEE (reference sequence). There are 14 residues in the CDR3. Losses at the gene ends were 3 bases for V and 1 base for J; bases not matched to a gene: 4. CDR3 nucleotides: TGTGCCAGCAGCTGGTGGGACAGTTCCTACGAGCAGTACTTC. Encoded protein: CASSWWDSSYEQYF.

This clone has just a few counts. The chain employs TRBV15 and TRBJ1-5, with TRBD1 as a possible D gene (5 bases). There are 15 residues in the CDR3. The V gene lost 0 bases and the J gene lost 7 bases, with 13 bases spanning the gap. CDR1 is LNHNV, CDR2 YYDKDF, per germline (reference sequence). The CDR3 coding sequence is TGTGCCACCAGCAGAGACAGGGTGCTAGTCCAGCCCCAGCATTTT. Protein: CATSRDRVLVQPQHF.

The chain uses TRBV25-1 and TRBJ2-1, with D possibly being TRBD2 (6 bases). Trimming shortened V by 1 base and J by 8 bases, and 9 bases separated the two germline ends. CDR1 MGHDK and CDR2 SYGVNS come from the germline V gene. CDR3 length: 13 amino acids. The chain's CDR3 is CASSELGGYEQFF. The CDR3 DNA sequence: TGTGCCAGCAGTGAATTGGGGGGATATGAGCAGTTCTTC.

The chain has TRBV29-1 and TRBJ1-6; the D gene is possibly TRBD1 (6 bases). The CDR3 has 13 amino acids. The germline V and J ends were trimmed by 4 bases and 7 bases, with 11 bases remaining between them. Germline CDR1 and CDR2: SQVTM and ANQGSEA. CDR3 region: CSVGWGQNSPLHF. CDR3 DNA sequence: TGCAGCGTTGGCTGGGGGCAAAATTCACCCCTCCACTTT.

The chain combines TRBV28 with TRBJ2-7; TRBD1 aligns across 7 bases. CDR3 length equals 11 residues. V shed 8 bases, J shed 4 bases, and the junction held 2 bases outside the gene matches. CDR1 is MDHEN, CDR2 SYDVKM, per germline. The CDR3, as DNA: TGTGCCAGCGGGACAGTATACGAGCAGTACTTC. This sequence encodes CASGTVYEQYF.

This chain connects TRBV27 to TRBJ1-2; D might be TRBD1 (6 bases). Germline CDR1 and CDR2: MNHEY and SMNVEV (reference sequence). The CDR3 covers 16 residues. V was clipped by 6 bases and J by 0 bases, with 17 bases between them. CDR3 nucleotide sequence: TGTGCCAGCAGCGTCTCGACAGGACATTCTAACTATGGCTACACCTTC. This translates into CASSVSTGHSNYGYTF.

This sequence joins TRBV6-1 and TRBJ1-5; D unresolved. V gave up 1 base and J gave up 9 bases, with 16 bases separating them. Germline CDR1 and CDR2: MNHNS and SASEGT. CDR3 length: 15 residues. CDR3 protein: CASSEGLKRLGPQHF. The CDR3 DNA reads TGTGCCAGCAGTGAAGGGCTCAAGAGGCTTGGGCCCCAGCATTTT.

The rearrangement uses TRBV6-1 and TRBJ1-5, with a tentative D call TRBD1 (6 bases). Trimming cost V 3 bases and J 4 bases, with 10 bases left between them. The CDR3 loop spans 14 amino acids. CDR1 and CDR2 from the germline V gene are MNHNS and SASEGT. The CDR3 nucleotides read TGTGCCAGCAGTGACAGGGGTGGGAATCAGCCCCAGCATTTT. Protein: CASSDRGGNQPQHF.

The chain uses TRBV29-1 and TRBJ1-2; D not certain. This CDR3 has 11 residues. With 6 bases removed from V and 1 base from J, the gap between germline ends came to 6 bases. The germline V gene encodes CDR1 SQVTM and CDR2 ANQGSEA. CDR3 sequence: CSVGDNYGYTF. CDR3 coding DNA: TGCAGCGTCGGGGATAACTATGGCTACACCTTC.

The V and J genes are TRBV27 and TRBJ1-2; TRBD1 matches 10 bases. Trimming removed 7 bases from V and 6 bases from J; junction bases left unmatched: 2. Germline CDR1 reads MNHEY; CDR2 reads SMNVEV (reference sequence). CDR3 length: 12 residues. CDR3 DNA sequence: TGTGCCAGCAAGACAGGGGGCAATGGCTACACCTTC. Its protein is CASKTGGNGYTF.

The genes are TRBV4-2 and TRBJ1-1; possible D gene TRBD1, 5 bases. The CDR3 sequence is 16 residues long. Trimming stripped 1 base from V and 4 bases from J, with 16 bases between. Germline CDR1 reads LGHNA; CDR2 reads YNFKEQ. The CDR3 DNA reads TGTGCCAGCAGCCAAGTCCATGGGGGAGGAGGCACTGAAGCTTTCTTT. Its translation is CASSQVHGGGGTEAFF.

Comment on this clone: The junction and the germline gene differ at one end; a read error may be behind it. In nucleotides, the CDR3 is TGTGCTAGCAGCCCCGGGACTAGCGAAAGCAATGAGCAGTTCTTC. It is translated as CASSPGTSESNEQFF. The chain has TRBV7-7 and TRBJ2-1; 10 bases are shared with TRBD2. This CDR3 has 15 amino acids. CDR1 is SSHAT and CDR2 is FNYEAQ in the germline V gene (reference sequence).

V usage is TRBV19 and J usage is TRBJ2-5; D is possibly TRBD2 (6 bases). V lost 1 base and J 3 bases, leaving 12 bases between the germline ends. CDR1 LNHDA and CDR2 SQIVND come from the germline V gene (reference sequence). The CDR3 extends over 15 amino acids. CDR3 in amino acids: CASSIGGRIKETQYF. As DNA, the CDR3 is TGTGCCAGTAGTATAGGGGGGAGGATAAAAGAGACCCAGTACTTC.

Many counts were recorded for this clone. This sequence joins TRBV13 and TRBJ2-2; perhaps TRBD2 as D (5 bases). The V gene lost 5 bases and the J gene lost 1 base, with 8 bases spanning the gap. The CDR3 length is 14 residues. Looked up from germline, CDR1 is PRHDT and CDR2 is FYEKMQ (reference sequence). The CDR3 spells CASSVRENTGELFF. CDR3 nucleotide sequence: TGTGCCAGCAGCGTCCGGGAGAACACCGGGGAGCTGTTTTTT. The whole variable domain, remainder taken from reference TRBV13 and TRBJ2-2, is AAGVIQSPRHLIKEKRETATLKCYPIPRHDTVYWYQQGPGQDPQFLISFYEKMQSDKGSIPDRFSAQQFSDYHSELNMSSLELGDSALYFCASSVRENTGELFFGEGSRLTVL.

This chain connects TRBV6-6 to TRBJ1-3; D is undetermined. This CDR3 is 16 amino acids long. Germline V gene data show CDR1 as MNHNY and CDR2 as SVGAGI (reference sequence). Trimming stripped 7 bases from V and 0 bases from J, with 16 bases between. CDR3 DNA sequence: TGTGCCAGCACCTACCCTCGTGCGGGCTCTGGAAACACCATATATTTT. Translated, it gives CASTYPRAGSGNTIYF.

V and J are TRBV5-6 and TRBJ1-1; 9 bases fit TRBD1. Germline V gene lookup returns CDR1 SGHDT and CDR2 YYEEEE. CDR3 length: 15 amino acids. The V gene end was trimmed by 3 bases and the J gene end by 4 bases; junction bases not matched to a gene: 7. The CDR3 region is CASSWGDRESTEAFF. CDR3 DNA: TGTGCCAGCAGCTGGGGGGACAGGGAATCCACTGAAGCTTTCTTT.

The chain combines TRBV29-1 with TRBJ2-5; 7 nucleotides match TRBD2. CDR1 and CDR2 (germline): SQVTM, ANQGSEA. V shed 4 bases and J 3 bases; nucleotides not matched to a gene: 8. The CDR3 is 14 amino acids. CDR3: CSVGASGWEETQYF. For the CDR3, the DNA is TGCAGCGTTGGGGCTAGCGGATGGGAAGAGACCCAGTACTTC.